This T cell receptor (beta chain) was profiled in a study of CD8 T cells in Susac syndrome. TCR beta sequencing was performed on blood CD8+ and CD4+ T cells. When the RNA was reverse transcribed, random hexamers were used with an input of about 0.5 to 1 ug. The authors amplified TCR beta CDR3 across 54 Vbeta and 13 Jbeta using immunoSEQ multiplex PCR. TCRdb processed the immunoSEQ multiplex PCR reads anew with MiXCR; each CDR3 protein has one entry. The sample carries roughly 200,000 distinct CDR3 sequences, nearly 97% recorded once. The CDR3 spans 13 residues. In germline, CDR1 is SEHNR, CDR2 FQNEAQ (reference sequence). The V and J ends lost 2 bases and 7 bases respectively, with 9 bases between them.

V is TRBV7-9 and J is TRBJ1-5; D unresolved. This sequence was found in a human donor with multiple sclerosis. Sequencing was done on a sample of CD4+ T cells from PBMCs. Written as DNA, the CDR3 is TGTGCCAGCAGCTTAAGGGAGGACCAGCCCCAGCATTTT. Protein product: CASSLREDQPQHF. Combining the CDR3 with reference TRBV7-9 and TRBJ1-5 gives the whole variable domain DTGVSQNPRHKITKRGQNVTFRCDPISEHNRLYWYRQTLGQGPEFLTYFQNEAQLEKSRLLSDRFSAERPKGSFSTLEIQRTEQGDSAMYLCASSLREDQPQHFGDGTRLSIL.